This T cell receptor beta chain was profiled in a study of blood T cell repertoires in COVID-19. Across the study: The analysed material was cDNA or gDNA that came from T cells, B-cell-depleted T cells, or PBMCs.

Repertoires were generated with immunoSEQ multiplex PCR, while TCRdb's copy carries only in-frame clones and drops some. The sample lists about 300,000 clones; 70% to 90% were seen once. V shed 3 bases and J shed 7 bases, with 28 bases lying between them. This CDR3 region has 18 residues. Germline V CDR1 and CDR2: LGHDT, YNNKEL (reference sequence). The clonotype comes from a woman between 18 and 29 years old who had recovered from COVID-19. The chain joins TRBV3-1 (or the pseudogene TRBV3-2) to TRBJ2-7, with D perhaps matching TRBD2 (6 bases). Sample: PBMCs or T cells enriched from blood (not recorded which). The CDR3: CASSQFTPSPGDGSEQYF. The CDR3 bases are TGTGCCAGCAGCCAGTTTACCCCCTCGCCGGGAGACGGGAGTGAGCAGTACTTC.